Shown below are 16 T cell receptor beta chains from a single sample sequenced in a study of long-term antiretroviral therapy in people with HIV. Survey level was the resolution at which the v3.0 immunoSEQ assay ran. The table came from immunoSEQ multiplex PCR; TCRdb's copy has only in-frame clones and leaves some out. Among fewer than 45,000 clones listed, roughly 82% were seen once. Material: unsorted PBMCs, obtained 0.3 years after starting antiretroviral therapy. These receptors were taken from a man between 18 and 35 years old with HIV.

This chain connects TRBV4-3 to TRBJ2-1; tentative D call: TRBD2 (5 bases). The CDR3 contains 19 residues. CDR1 LGHNA and CDR2 YSLEER come from the germline V gene. V was pared by 0 bases and J by 2 bases, with 20 bases between. The CDR3 sequence: CASSQEPRTSGATYNEQFF. In nucleotides, the CDR3 is TGCGCCAGCAGCCAAGAGCCCAGGACGAGCGGAGCAACCTACAATGAGCAGTTCTTC.

This rearrangement joins TRBV7-2 to TRBJ2-7, with 7 bases aligning to TRBD2. This CDR3 is 19 amino acids long. The germline CDR1 and CDR2 sequences are SGHTA and FQGNSA. V was pared by 2 bases and J by 0 bases, with 16 bases of the junction left unmatched. CDR3 in amino acids: CASSLRWDYSRRSSYEQYF. The CDR3 nucleotides are TGTGCCAGCAGCTTAAGGTGGGACTACTCCCGAAGGAGCTCCTACGAGCAGTACTTC. Based on the CDR3 plus reference TRBV7-2 and TRBJ2-7, the full variable domain is GAGVSQSPSNKVTEKGKDVELRCDPISGHTALYWYRQSLGQGLEFLIYFQGNSAPDKSGLPSDRFSAERTGGSVSTLTIQRTQQEDSAVYLCASSLRWDYSRRSSYEQYFGPGTRLTVT.

The V gene is TRBV7-2, the J gene TRBJ2-7; D is undetermined. With 0 bases removed from V and 3 bases from J, the gap between germline ends came to 12 bases. The CDR3 runs 15 residues. The V gene's germline CDR1 is SGHTA and CDR2 FQGNSA. CDR3 region: CASSLALMGSYEQYF. Written as DNA, the CDR3 is TGTGCCAGCAGCTTAGCGCTCATGGGTAGCTACGAGCAGTACTTC.

This sequence joins TRBV20-1 and TRBJ2-3; unclear D gene. The V and J ends lost 3 bases and 2 bases respectively, with 3 bases between them. Germline V gives CDR1 DFQATT, CDR2 SNEGSKA (reference sequence). The CDR3 runs to 11 residues. The CDR3 here is CSASPTDTQYF. CDR3 bases: TGCAGTGCTAGCCCCACAGATACGCAGTATTTT.

The chain links TRBV10-3 to TRBJ2-1; D is possibly TRBD1 (7 bases). Per the germline V gene, CDR1 is ENHRY and CDR2 is SYGVKD. The ends were cut back, 6 bases at V and 12 bases at J, with 21 bases in the middle. The CDR3 extends over 14 amino acids. CDR3: CAISSGGPTQRQFF. The CDR3 coding sequence is TGTGCCATCAGCTCAGGGGGGCCTACCCAAAGGCAGTTCTTC.

The chain has TRBV5-6 and TRBJ1-5, with a possible D match to TRBD1 (5 bases). The germline V gene encodes CDR1 SGHDT and CDR2 YYEEEE. With 3 bases removed from V and 4 bases from J, the gap between germline ends came to 26 bases. The length of the CDR3 is 19 residues. The CDR3 region is CASSSGRRLGRGTNQPQHF. The CDR3 nucleotides read TGTGCCAGCAGCTCGGGACGCCGCCTTGGCCGAGGAACTAATCAGCCCCAGCATTTT.

This CDR3 is CASSYSAGRNSYEQYF. CDR3 DNA: TGTGCCAGCAGTTACTCGGCAGGGCGGAACTCCTACGAGCAGTACTTC. The gene calls are TRBV6-5 and TRBJ2-7, with TRBD1 as a possible D gene (5 bases). The CDR3 has 16 residues. Germline CDR1 and CDR2: MNHEY and SVGAGI. V was cut by 0 bases and J by 0 bases, with 12 bases left in between.

J is TRBJ2-2 and V is TRBV7-3, with D unclear. The germline V gene encodes CDR1 SGHTA and CDR2 FQGTGA. This CDR3 comprises 11 residues. Trimming took off 2 bases at V and 6 bases at J, with 1 base between the two ends. The CDR3 here is CASSLSGELFF. For the CDR3, the DNA is TGTGCCAGCAGCTTATCCGGGGAGCTGTTTTTT.

This sequence joins TRBV27 and TRBJ2-2; no clear D. Germline values: CDR1 MNHEY, CDR2 SMNVEV (reference sequence). CDR3 size: 15 residues. V lost 5 bases, J lost 2 bases, and 12 bases lay in between. The CDR3 DNA reads as TGTGCCAGCAGTGAAGAATTAGTTAACACCGGGGAGCTGTTTTTT. Translation gives CASSEELVNTGELFF.

The rearrangement uses TRBV13 and TRBJ2-1, with 14 bases matching TRBD2. Germline values: CDR1 PRHDT, CDR2 FYEKMQ (reference sequence). After removal of 4 bases from V and 9 bases from J, the junction contained 11 bases not matched to a gene. The CDR3 length is 17 residues. CDR3 sequence (DNA): TGTGCCAGCAGCTCTCTAGGACTAGCGGGAGGTAGGAGTGAGCAGTTCTTC. This translates into CASSSLGLAGGRSEQFF.

The chain recombines TRBV7-2 with TRBJ2-3, with TRBD2 as a possible D gene (6 bases). Germline V gene data show CDR1 as SGHTA and CDR2 as FQGNSA. V was trimmed by 5 bases and J by 4 bases, leaving 19 bases between them. CDR3 size: 16 residues. The CDR3 here is CASSHDRDSPPDTQYF. The CDR3 nucleotides read TGTGCCAGCAGCCATGATCGGGACTCGCCCCCAGATACGCAGTATTTT.

The rearrangement uses TRBV2 and TRBJ1-1; a possible D gene is TRBD1 (5 bases). Germline lookup yields CDR1 SNHLY and CDR2 FYNNEI. This CDR3 comprises 13 residues. V was pared by 5 bases and J by 1 base, with 8 bases between. The chain's CDR3 is CASSSDRNTEAFF. CDR3 coding DNA: TGTGCCAGCAGTTCCGACAGGAACACTGAAGCTTTCTTT. The entire variable domain, with the rest obtained from reference TRBV2 and TRBJ1-1, is as follows: EPEVTQTPSHQVTQMGQEVILRCVPISNHLYFYWYRQILGQKVEFLVSFYNNEISEKSEIFDDQFSVERPDGSNFTLKIRSTKLEDSAMYFCASSSDRNTEAFFGQGTRLTVV.

This rearrangement joins TRBV2 to TRBJ1-5, with D perhaps TRBD1 (6 bases). V was shortened by 6 bases and J by 0 bases, with 12 bases between the two germline ends. The CDR3 runs 15 residues. CDR1 is SNHLY, CDR2 FYNNEI, per germline. CDR3 region: CASRGQSGSNQPQHF. For the CDR3, the DNA is TGTGCCAGCAGAGGACAGTCTGGTAGCAATCAGCCCCAGCATTTT.

The CDR3, as DNA: TGCGCCAGCAGCCAAGACATCCTAGCGGGGGCAAGCTACGAGCAGTACTTC. Its protein product is CASSQDILAGASYEQYF. The chain combines TRBV4-1 with TRBJ2-7, with 10 bases that match TRBD2. This CDR3 contains 17 residues. J gave up 3 bases and V 0 bases, and 8 bases lay outside the gene matches. The germline V gene encodes CDR1 MGHRA and CDR2 YSYEKL.

The V call is TRBV7-9, the J call TRBJ2-7; D is ambiguous. Germline CDR1 SEHNR, CDR2 FQNEAQ (reference sequence). The V and J ends lost 1 base and 2 bases respectively, with 9 bases between them. The CDR3 totals 14 residues. This chain's CDR3 is CASSLDPGPYEQYF. The CDR3 DNA follows: TGTGCCAGCAGCTTAGACCCAGGCCCCTACGAGCAGTACTTC.

Only a few counts were recorded for this clone. The V call is TRBV2, the J call TRBJ2-7; D might be TRBD2 (5 bases). Germline V gene sequence: CDR1 SNHLY, CDR2 FYNNEI. V lost 7 bases to trimming and J lost 2 bases, with 9 bases between them. The CDR3 is 12 amino acids. The CDR3 reads CASNGNPYEQYF. In DNA, the CDR3 is TGTGCCAGCAACGGGAACCCCTACGAGCAGTACTTC.